What follows are 21 T cell receptor beta chains derived from one specimen sequenced in a study of T cell responses to AZD1222 COVID-19 vaccine. Assay: immunoSEQ multiplex PCR; the TCRdb copy retains only in-frame clones and omits some. The sample holds 85,000 to 130,000 clones, almost 90% seen once. This sample comprised peripheral blood, obtained on day 0 of AZD1222 vaccination. The receptors originated from an adult in good health.

The chain is built from TRBV5-5 and TRBJ1-1, with unresolved D. This CDR3 comprises 12 residues. Germline CDR1 is SGHKS and CDR2 is YYEKEE (reference sequence). Trimming removed 2 bases from V and 8 bases from J, with 10 bases in between. The chain's CDR3 is CASSFGVEEAFF. Written as DNA, the CDR3 is TGTGCCAGCAGCTTTGGAGTCGAGGAAGCTTTCTTT.

This clone showed up just once. This chain uses TRBV11-2 with TRBJ2-6; 8 bases match TRBD1. V trimming: 5 bases; J trimming: 0 bases; junction bases outside the gene matches: 6. This CDR3 spans 17 amino acids. Looked up from germline, CDR1 is SGHAT and CDR2 is FQNNGV. The CDR3 here is CASSDVQGASGANVLTF. The CDR3, as DNA: TGTGCCAGCAGCGATGTGCAGGGGGCCTCTGGGGCCAACGTCCTGACTTTC. Full variable domain (rest looked up from reference TRBV11-2 and TRBJ2-6): EAGVAQSPRYKIIEKRQSVAFWCNPISGHATLYWYQQILGQGPKLLIQFQNNGVVDDSQLPKDRFSAERLKGVDSTLKIQPAKLEDSAVYLCASSDVQGASGANVLTFGAGSRLTVL.

V usage is TRBV9 and J usage is TRBJ2-7, with 11 bases fitting TRBD2. The J segment lost 4 bases and the V segment lost 4 bases, leaving 7 bases of the junction unmatched. CDR3 length equals 15 residues. Germline assignment: CDR1 SGDLS and CDR2 YYNGEE. The CDR3 sequence: CASSREGLAVYEQYF. In DNA form, the CDR3 reads TGTGCCAGCAGCAGGGAGGGACTAGCGGTGTACGAGCAGTACTTC.

This sequence joins TRBV18 and TRBJ2-3; 7 positions agree with TRBD1. This CDR3 has 13 amino acids. The V gene end was trimmed by 3 bases and the J gene end by 4 bases; junction bases not matched to a gene: 1. Germline lookup yields CDR1 KGHSH and CDR2 LQKENI. Here the CDR3 reads CASSPQGADTQYF. The DNA of the CDR3 is TGTGCCAGCTCACCCCAGGGGGCAGATACGCAGTATTTT.

This rearrangement joins TRBV6-1 to TRBJ2-1; 8 bases are shared with TRBD2. The J segment lost 9 bases and the V segment lost 2 bases, leaving 15 bases of the junction unmatched. The CDR3 sequence is 17 residues long. From germline, CDR1 is MNHNS and CDR2 SASEGT. This chain's CDR3 is CASSESLGGLVKSEQFF. CDR3 nucleotides: TGTGCCAGCAGTGAATCCCTTGGGGGACTAGTCAAAAGTGAGCAGTTCTTC.

The rearrangement joins TRBV27 to TRBJ2-6; D is unresolved. CDR1 is MNHEY and CDR2 is SMNVEV in the germline V gene (reference sequence). The CDR3 spans 14 residues. Trimming cost V 6 bases and J 4 bases, with 10 bases left between them. In DNA form, the CDR3 reads TGTGCCAGCAGCTTGTCTAACGGGGCCAACGTCCTGACTTTC. As protein: CASSLSNGANVLTF.

The chain carries TRBV2 and TRBJ1-6, with D uncertain. The V and J ends lost 6 bases and 4 bases respectively, with 13 bases between them. This CDR3 comprises 15 residues. Germline V gene data show CDR1 as SNHLY and CDR2 as FYNNEI. The CDR3 DNA follows: TGTGCCAGCAGAGTCAGGACGGGTTATAATTCACCCCTCCACTTT. This encodes CASRVRTGYNSPLHF. Filled out from reference TRBV2 and TRBJ1-6, the complete variable domain reads EPEVTQTPSHQVTQMGQEVILRCVPISNHLYFYWYRQILGQKVEFLVSFYNNEISEKSEIFDDQFSVERPDGSNFTLKIRSTKLEDSAMYFCASRVRTGYNSPLHFGNGTRLTVT.

The rearrangement joins TRBV19 to TRBJ1-1, with D possibly matching TRBD1 (6 bases). V lost 2 bases and J lost 4, with 11 bases in between. CDR3 length: 14 amino acids. CDR1 LNHDA and CDR2 SQIVND come from the germline V gene (reference sequence). CDR3 sequence reads: CASSIYAGVTEAFF. CDR3 nucleotide sequence: TGTGCCAGTAGTATATATGCAGGGGTCACTGAAGCTTTCTTT.

The chain carries TRBV18 and TRBJ2-1; D remains ambiguous. The V end was cut by 6 bases, the J end by 10 bases, with 13 bases between. This CDR3 is 12 amino acids long. CDR1 and CDR2 (germline): KGHSH, LQKENI. The CDR3 loop is CASSLGPMEQFF. For the CDR3, the DNA is TGTGCCAGCTCCCTCGGGCCGATGGAGCAGTTCTTC. Based on the CDR3 plus reference TRBV18 and TRBJ2-1, the full variable domain is NAGVMQNPRHLVRRRGQEARLRCSPMKGHSHVYWYRQLPEEGLKFMVYLQKENIIDESGMPKERFSAEFPKEGPSILRIQQVVRGDSAAYFCASSLGPMEQFFGPGTRLTVL.

This chain's CDR3 is CSVAQGNEQYF. The CDR3 DNA is TGCAGCGTTGCTCAGGGGAACGAGCAGTACTTC. The V and J genes are TRBV29-1 and TRBJ2-7; TRBD1 might be the D (6 bases). The CDR3 length is 11 residues. The V gene lost 4 bases and the J gene lost 5 bases, with 9 bases spanning the gap. Germline-derived CDR1 and CDR2 are SQVTM and ANQGSEA.

This rearrangement joins TRBV19 to TRBJ1-1; 8 bases align to TRBD1. V lost 5 bases, J lost 4 bases, and 3 bases stayed unmatched. Germline CDR1 and CDR2: LNHDA and SQIVND (reference sequence). The CDR3 sequence is 13 residues long. CDR3 bases: TGTGCCAGTAGTCGGACAGGGAGCACTGAAGCTTTCTTT. This translates into CASSRTGSTEAFF.

V gene TRBV24-1 combines with J gene TRBJ1-5, with D possibly being TRBD1 (6 bases). The germline V gene encodes CDR1 KGHDR and CDR2 SFDVKD. This CDR3 comprises 15 residues. V shed 4 bases and J shed 5 bases, with 14 bases lying between them. DNA of the CDR3: TGTGCCACCAGTGAGGCAGGGGATAACGATCAGCCCCAGCATTTT. The encoded protein is CATSEAGDNDQPQHF.

The V gene is TRBV27, the J gene TRBJ1-1; the D gene is possibly TRBD1 (5 bases). Germline V CDR1 and CDR2: MNHEY, SMNVEV (reference sequence). The V gene lost 3 bases and the J gene lost 4 bases, with 15 bases spanning the gap. This CDR3 has 15 amino acids. The chain's CDR3 is CASSLGTPGGTEAFF. CDR3 DNA: TGTGCCAGCAGTTTGGGGACTCCGGGAGGCACTGAAGCTTTCTTT.

CDR3 amino acids: CASSLVTGLSEAFF. The CDR3 nucleotides are TGTGCCAGCAGCTTAGTTACGGGACTATCGGAAGCTTTCTTT. The J gene is TRBJ1-1, the V gene TRBV11-2; TRBD1 might be the D (5 bases). CDR3 size: 14 residues. CDR1 and CDR2 (germline): SGHAT, FQNNGV. Trimming left V 1 base short and J 8 bases short, with 14 bases between.

V usage is TRBV2 and J usage is TRBJ2-7; 8 bases align to TRBD1. The J segment lost 0 bases and the V segment lost 7 bases, leaving 5 bases of the junction unmatched. The length of the CDR3 is 14 residues. CDR1 is SNHLY and CDR2 is FYNNEI in the germline V gene. The CDR3 region has the DNA TGTGCCAGCAATTCTGACAGGGGCTCCTACGAGCAGTACTTC. Translating it yields CASNSDRGSYEQYF.

The V gene is TRBV18, the J gene TRBJ2-7; possible D gene TRBD2, 5 bases. This CDR3 has 14 amino acids. V was pared by 2 bases and J by 6 bases, with 14 bases between. Per the germline V gene, CDR1 is KGHSH and CDR2 is LQKENI. The CDR3 loop is CASSPDQRRSEQYF. Written as DNA, the CDR3 is TGTGCCAGCTCACCAGACCAGCGGCGGTCCGAGCAGTACTTC. Complete variable domain (other parts from reference TRBV18 and TRBJ2-7): NAGVMQNPRHLVRRRGQEARLRCSPMKGHSHVYWYRQLPEEGLKFMVYLQKENIIDESGMPKERFSAEFPKEGPSILRIQQVVRGDSAAYFCASSPDQRRSEQYFGPGTRLTVT.

CDR3 DNA sequence: TGTGCCACTTCCTTACTTGACGGGCGGAATGGCTACACCTTC. This translates into CATSLLDGRNGYTF. The rearrangement uses TRBV11-2 and TRBJ1-2; no clear D gene. Deletions cut 10 bases from V and 6 bases from J, with 21 bases between. This CDR3 contains 14 residues. The germline CDR1 and CDR2 sequences are SGHAT and FQNNGV.

The genes are TRBV12-5 and TRBJ2-1; the match to TRBD2 covers 14 bases. The CDR3 is 14 residues long. The trim removed 4 bases at V and 15 bases at J, leaving 8 bases unmatched. Per germline, CDR1 LGHNT and CDR2 FRNRAP. CDR3 amino acids: CASGSGTSGSRGFF. CDR3 bases: TGTGCTAGTGGTTCCGGGACTAGCGGGAGTAGGGGGTTCTTC.

V and J are TRBV7-8 and TRBJ2-7; TRBD2 matches 7 bases. CDR3 length: 15 amino acids. The V segment lost 3 bases and the J segment 3 bases; nucleotides outside the gene matches: 8. Germline CDR1 SGHVS, CDR2 FQNEAQ. CDR3 nucleotides: TGTGCCAGCAGCTTGCGGTGGAGCGGGAACTACGAGCAGTACTTC. Its protein is CASSLRWSGNYEQYF.

The chain joins TRBV19 to TRBJ2-1; no clear D gene. CDR1 is LNHDA and CDR2 is SQIVND in the germline V gene (reference sequence). Between the trimmed V and J ends, which lost 1 base and 1 base, there was a span of 8 bases. This CDR3 is 15 amino acids long. The CDR3 here is CASSIGGISYNEQFF. DNA of the CDR3: TGTGCCAGTAGTATAGGTGGCATTTCCTACAATGAGCAGTTCTTC.

The V call is TRBV6-6, the J call TRBJ2-7, with D possibly being TRBD1 or TRBD2 (5 bases each). The CDR3 is made up of 13 amino acids. In germline, CDR1 is MNHNY, CDR2 SVGAGI (reference sequence). Between the trimmed V and J ends, which lost 5 bases and 6 bases, there was a span of 14 bases. The CDR3, as DNA: TGTGCCAGCAGTGGAGGCTCGGGGCGCGAGCAGTACTTC. It codes for CASSGGSGREQYF.